The entry that follows covers one T cell receptor (beta chain) sequence. The assay was immunoSEQ multiplex PCR, and TCRdb's table has in-frame clones only and misses some. This sample yields around 150,000 clones, of which about 80% are seen a single time; roughly 15% belongs to the top ten. V gave up 3 bases and J gave up 4 bases; unmatched junction bases: 7. This CDR3 comprises 15 residues. Germline lookup yields CDR1 MGHRA and CDR2 YSYEKL. This sample was included in a study of blood T cell repertoires in COVID-19. About the research overall: Sample material is recorded as cDNA or gDNA derived from T cells, B-cell-depleted T cells, or PBMCs.

The material sequenced was peripheral blood. The source of this sequence is a man aged 50 to 59 with acute or convalescent COVID-19. The chain employs TRBV4-1 and TRBJ1-2, with 8 bases fitting TRBD1. CDR3 sequence reads: CASSQPRDRLYGYTF. CDR3 coding DNA: TGCGCCAGCAGCCAGCCTCGGGACAGGCTCTATGGCTACACCTTC.